This TCR beta chain is from a study of post-analysis software for immune sequencing data. Study background: Progressive-relapsing, secondary progressive and relapsing-remitting multiple sclerosis were among the disease courses included.

This clonotype was observed a few times. Its antigen remains unknown. Presence of unique molecular identifiers characterized the TCR beta cDNA libraries. Input amounts of about 0.95 to 10 million T cells were used. These gave about 500,000 cDNA molecules, so each molecule approximated one T cell. TCRdb reprocessed the PCR reads via MiXCR and lists one record per CDR3 protein. The table has 500,000 to 600,000 distinct CDR3 sequences, around 47% seen once. CDR1 and CDR2 from the germline V gene are MNHEY and SVGAGI. This CDR3 region has 16 residues. Trimming took 0 bases from V and 1 from J, leaving 13 bases between them. Overall study results and limits: Versus controls, multiple sclerosis patients showed significantly lower diversity (normalized Chao1). With TRBV5-6, TRBV5-1 and TRBV20-1 included, 4 to 6 TRBV segments were more frequent in patients than in controls. Samples from one preparation batch, clustered by F measure, grouped strongly together.

The sequencing sample was made of blood. This sequence was found in a girl aged 10 to 17 with multiple sclerosis. The chain employs TRBV6-5 and TRBJ2-7; possibly TRBD1 or TRBD2 for D (5 bases each). The CDR3 is CASSYSWDLSSYEQYF. The CDR3 nucleotides are TGTGCCAGCAGTTACTCGTGGGACCTCTCATCCTACGAGCAGTACTTC.